Described below is a single T cell receptor (beta chain) sequence and its context. The target of this receptor is not known. Base qualities were left out, and no much larger clone turns up one base away. To demonstrate the VDJtools post-analysis software, TCR beta repertoires were profiled from the peripheral blood of 13 young patients with multiple sclerosis. The patients with multiple sclerosis were children and adolescents between about 6 and 17 years of age. Taken from the germline V gene, the CDR1 and CDR2 loops are SGHTA and FQGNSA. The CDR3, from cysteine to phenylalanine, totals 15 residues. Only the CDR3 region is kept as DNA, spanning 45 bases read in frame from base 1. V is reduced by 1 base and J by 4 bases, leaving a spacing of 12 bases between them. The sample comes from a study of post-analysis software for immune sequencing data (dated by TCRdb to about 2015). Some background on the complete study: Disease courses on record covered relapsing-remitting, secondary progressive and progressive-relapsing multiple sclerosis, though some patients had no subtype annotation. The patient repertoires were compared against about a dozen previously published healthy control repertoires obtained from donors aged roughly 6 to 26 years. A subset of samples was prepared in parallel using single-end sample barcoding, then pooled and co-amplified after Illumina adapter ligation.

Points the paper makes about the study in general: Strong co-clustering of samples prepared in the same batch was shown by direct clustering with F measure, prompting a batch-effect correction. Multiple sclerosis patients had significantly lower normalized Chao1 diversity than controls, a result that suggests substantial peripheral T-cell clonal expansion. The multiple sclerosis patient group was slightly younger than the control group. Patients showed significantly higher frequencies than controls for roughly 5 TRBV segments, among them TRBV5-6, TRBV5-1 and TRBV20-1.

To prepare the library, PCR was applied. Sequenced using an Illumina HiSeq 2500. Unique molecular identifiers were incorporated into TCR beta cDNA libraries to reduce PCR and sequencing biases. Per 1 to 10 million input T cells, approximately 500,000 cDNA molecules were obtained, such that each molecule approximated one T cell. The same protocol used for the earlier healthy control dataset was applied to prepare and sequence the patient libraries. Samples belonging to the same batch were prepared together, multiplexed and sequenced on a shared HiSeq lane. In the source study's methods: Raw barcoded reads were processed with MIGEC, and single-read molecular identifier groups were discarded before consensus assembly and CDR3 extraction. VDJtools was used for post-analysis of the clonotype tables, and diversity was normalized by down-sampling every dataset to the size of the smallest sample. To correct batch-related cross-sample contamination, repertoire overlap clustering matched CDR3 amino acid sequences but not nucleotide sequences. TCRdb reworked the public reads: Q25 trimming with fastp, MiXCR clone assembly, productive beta chains retained. All rows with the same CDR3 protein become a single entry with the most common DNA and genes. TCRdb's processing, not the study's, gives the V and J calls here. For this sample there are roughly 670,000 distinct CDR3 sequences; approximately 59% appear just once. Clones ranked in the top ten supply around 11% of the sample.

Recombination joined TRBV7-2 with TRBJ2-3, and TRBD2 may be the D gene, going by 7 matching bases. Sequences were obtained from blood. The clonotype originates from a girl aged 2-10 years with multiple sclerosis. CDR3 protein: CASSLDWGGPDTQYF. The DNA reads as follows: TGTGCCAGCAGCTTAGACTGGGGGGGGCCAGATACGCAGTATTTT. Reference TRBV7-2 and TRBJ2-3 proteins supply the regions before and after the CDR3; the full variable domain is: GAGVSQSPSNKVTEKGKDVELRCDPISGHTALYWYRQSLGQGLEFLIYFQGNSAPDKSGLPSDRFSAERTGGSVSTLTIQRTQQEDSAVYLCASSLDWGGPDTQYFGPGTRLTVL.